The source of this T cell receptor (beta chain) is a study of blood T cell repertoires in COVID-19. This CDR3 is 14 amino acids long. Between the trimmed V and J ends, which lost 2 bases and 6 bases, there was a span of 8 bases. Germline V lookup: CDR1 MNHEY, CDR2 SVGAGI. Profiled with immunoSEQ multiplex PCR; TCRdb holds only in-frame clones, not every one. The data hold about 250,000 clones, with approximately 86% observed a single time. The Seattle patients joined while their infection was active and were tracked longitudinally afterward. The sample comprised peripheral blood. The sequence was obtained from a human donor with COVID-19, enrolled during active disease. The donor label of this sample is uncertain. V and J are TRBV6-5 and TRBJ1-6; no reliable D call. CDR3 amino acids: CASSYKRANSPLHF. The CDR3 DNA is TGTGCCAGCAGTTACAAGAGGGCTAATTCACCCCTCCACTTT.